The TCR beta chain under discussion was sequenced for a study of blood T cell repertoires in COVID-19. Methods used by the authors: Amplifying reference gene primers gave estimates of nucleated cell counts. The table came from immunoSEQ multiplex PCR; TCRdb's copy has only in-frame clones and leaves some out. The V and J calls and clone size are taken from that table; D and trimming were inferred from the DNA. The sample records 80,000 to 95,000 clones, around four fifths being singletons. This CDR3 has 14 amino acids. Trimming shortened V by 6 bases and J by 7 bases, and 17 bases separated the two germline ends. CDR1 MDHEN and CDR2 SYDVKM come from the germline V gene.

Sequences were obtained from peripheral blood. The V and J genes are TRBV28 and TRBJ2-3, with a weak D call TRBD2 (6 bases). This sequence was found in a woman aged 80 or older with active or convalescent COVID-19. This CDR3 is CASRSGTSVNTQYF. The CDR3 DNA reads TGTGCCAGCAGATCCGGGACTTCAGTAAATACGCAGTATTTT.